This entry concerns a single T cell receptor beta chain. Its antigen remains unidentified. The germline CDR1 and CDR2 sequences are MNHNY and SVGAGI (reference sequence). This CDR3 is 11 amino acids long. V lost 9 bases and J 10 bases, leaving 13 bases between the germline ends. The PCR was carried out with 60 Vbeta primers and 13 Jbeta primers. As originally analysed: Per a later analysis, the number of unique TCR beta chains was approximately 80 million, of which about 10 million were shared. Profiling relied on immunoSEQ multiplex PCR, and the TCRdb table lists in-frame clones only, not all of them. Clone size and the V and J calls come from that table; the DNA yielded D and trimming. The table lists about 180,000 clones, about 69% of them singletons. These data belong to a study of cytomegalovirus exposure and HLA in healthy donors. Whole-study findings and limits: Per a later analysis, HLA-associated TCR beta chains showed more clonal expansion than other, equally common TCR beta chains. Most TCR beta V segments were productive about 90% or about 30% of the time in an earlier analysis. Three of the chains that were CMV-associated were confirmed in vitro to be specific for CMV antigens.

This TCR was sampled from a male donor in good health and CMV-seronegative. The rearrangement links TRBV6-6 to TRBJ1-3, with TRBD1 as a possible D gene (6 bases). The material sequenced was PBMCs. CDR3: CASTGGATIYF. CDR3 DNA sequence: TGTGCCAGTACCGGGGGGGCGACCATATATTTT.